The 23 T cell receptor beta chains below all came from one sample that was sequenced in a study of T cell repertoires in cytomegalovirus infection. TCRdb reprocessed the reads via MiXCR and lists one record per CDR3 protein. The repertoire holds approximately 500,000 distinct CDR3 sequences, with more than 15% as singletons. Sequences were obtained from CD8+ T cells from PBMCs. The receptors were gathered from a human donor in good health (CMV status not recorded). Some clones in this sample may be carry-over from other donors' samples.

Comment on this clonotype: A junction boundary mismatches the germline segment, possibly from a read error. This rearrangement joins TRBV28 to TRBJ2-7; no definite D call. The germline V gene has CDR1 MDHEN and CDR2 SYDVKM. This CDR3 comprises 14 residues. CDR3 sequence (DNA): TGTGCAAGCAGTTTTACCGTGGGCTCCTACGAGCAGTACTTC. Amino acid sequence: CASSFTVGSYEQYF.

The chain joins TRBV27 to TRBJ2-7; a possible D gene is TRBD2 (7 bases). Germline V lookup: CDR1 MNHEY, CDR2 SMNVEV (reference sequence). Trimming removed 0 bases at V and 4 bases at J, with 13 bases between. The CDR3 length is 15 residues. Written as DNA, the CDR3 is TGTGCCAGCAGTTTATCGGCGGGGGCGCGGTACGAGCAGTACTTC. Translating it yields CASSLSAGARYEQYF.

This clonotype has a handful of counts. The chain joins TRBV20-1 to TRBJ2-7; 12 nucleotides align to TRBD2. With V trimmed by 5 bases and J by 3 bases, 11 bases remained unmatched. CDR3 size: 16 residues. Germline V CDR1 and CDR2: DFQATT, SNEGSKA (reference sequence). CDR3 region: CSASLLAGGESYEQYF. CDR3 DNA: TGCAGTGCTTCATTACTAGCGGGAGGTGAGAGCTACGAGCAGTACTTC.

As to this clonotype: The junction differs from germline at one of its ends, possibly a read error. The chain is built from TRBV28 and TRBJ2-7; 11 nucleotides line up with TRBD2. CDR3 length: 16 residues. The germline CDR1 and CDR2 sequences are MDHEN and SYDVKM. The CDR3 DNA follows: TGTGCCAGCGGTTTTCCGACTAGCGGGGACCTCTACGAGCAGTACTTC. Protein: CASGFPTSGDLYEQYF.

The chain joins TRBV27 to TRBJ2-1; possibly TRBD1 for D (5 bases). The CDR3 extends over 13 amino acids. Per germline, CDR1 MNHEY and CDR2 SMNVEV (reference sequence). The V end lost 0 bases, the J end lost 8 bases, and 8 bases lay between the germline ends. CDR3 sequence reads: CASSLSKGDEQFF. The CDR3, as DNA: TGTGCCAGCAGTTTATCGAAAGGGGATGAGCAGTTCTTC.

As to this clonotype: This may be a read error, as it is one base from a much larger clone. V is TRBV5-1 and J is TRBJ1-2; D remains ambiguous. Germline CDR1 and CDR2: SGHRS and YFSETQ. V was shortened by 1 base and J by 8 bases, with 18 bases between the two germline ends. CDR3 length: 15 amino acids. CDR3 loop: CASSLSPRQLDGYTF. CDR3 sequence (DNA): TGCGCCAGCAGCTTGTCCCCACGGCAGCTTGACGGCTACACCTTC.

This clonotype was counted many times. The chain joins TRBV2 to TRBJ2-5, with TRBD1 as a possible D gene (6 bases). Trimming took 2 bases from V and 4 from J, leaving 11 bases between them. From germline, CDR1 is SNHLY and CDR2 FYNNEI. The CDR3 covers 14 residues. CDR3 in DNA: TGTGCCAGCAGTGAACTGGGGGCGCCAGAGACCCAGTACTTC. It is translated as CASSELGAPETQYF.

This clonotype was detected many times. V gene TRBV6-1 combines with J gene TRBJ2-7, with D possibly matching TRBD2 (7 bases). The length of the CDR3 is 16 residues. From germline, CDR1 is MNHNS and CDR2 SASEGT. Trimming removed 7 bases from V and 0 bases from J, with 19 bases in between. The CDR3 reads CASTGGPGGYSYEQYF. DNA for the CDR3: TGTGCCAGCACCGGGGGGCCGGGAGGCTACTCCTACGAGCAGTACTTC.

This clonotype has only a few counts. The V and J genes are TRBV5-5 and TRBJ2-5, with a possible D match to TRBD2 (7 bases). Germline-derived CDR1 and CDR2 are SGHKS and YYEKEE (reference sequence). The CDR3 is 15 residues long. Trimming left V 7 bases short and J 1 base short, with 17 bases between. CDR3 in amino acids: CASRLGGGVQETQYF. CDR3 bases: TGTGCCAGCCGCCTCGGAGGGGGGGTCCAAGAGACCCAGTACTTC.

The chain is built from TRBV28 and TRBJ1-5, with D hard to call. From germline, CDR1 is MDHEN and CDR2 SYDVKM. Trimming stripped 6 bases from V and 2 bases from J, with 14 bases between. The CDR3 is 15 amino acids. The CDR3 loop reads CASRKQRAGNQPQHF. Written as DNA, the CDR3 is TGTGCCAGCAGAAAACAGCGAGCGGGCAATCAGCCCCAGCATTTT. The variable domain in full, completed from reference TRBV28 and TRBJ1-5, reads DVKVTQSSRYLVKRTGEKVFLECVQDMDHENMFWYRQDPGLGLRLIYFSYDVKMKEKGDIPEGYSVSREKKERFSLILESASTNQTSMYLCASRKQRAGNQPQHFGDGTRLSIL.

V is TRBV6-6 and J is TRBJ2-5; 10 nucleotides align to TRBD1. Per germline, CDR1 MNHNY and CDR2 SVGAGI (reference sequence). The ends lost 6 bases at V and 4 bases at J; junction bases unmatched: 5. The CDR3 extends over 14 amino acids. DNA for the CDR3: TGTGCCAGCAGCCTGGGACAGGGGTTAGAGACCCAGTACTTC. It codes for CASSLGQGLETQYF.

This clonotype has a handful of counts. As DNA, the CDR3 is TGTGCCAGCAGCCAAACTAGAGACCAAGAGACCCAGTACTTC. Translated, it gives CASSQTRDQETQYF. The chain links TRBV4-2 to TRBJ2-5; possible D gene TRBD2, 5 bases. V was cut by 2 bases and J by 0 bases, with 7 bases left in between. CDR3 size: 14 residues. Germline CDR1 is LGHNA and CDR2 is YNFKEQ.

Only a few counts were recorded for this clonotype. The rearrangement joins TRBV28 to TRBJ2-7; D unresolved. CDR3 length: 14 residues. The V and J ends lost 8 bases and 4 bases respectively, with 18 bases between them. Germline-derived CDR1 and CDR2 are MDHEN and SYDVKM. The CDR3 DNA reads TGTGCCAGCGGCCATCCGAGGTCCCCTTACGAGCAGTACTTC. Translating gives CASGHPRSPYEQYF.

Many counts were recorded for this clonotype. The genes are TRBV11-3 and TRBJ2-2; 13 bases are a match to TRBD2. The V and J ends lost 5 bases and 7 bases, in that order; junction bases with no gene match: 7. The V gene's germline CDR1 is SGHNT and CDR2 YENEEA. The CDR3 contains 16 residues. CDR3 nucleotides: TGTGCCAGCAGCCCAAGACTAGCGGGAGGTAACGGGGAGCTGTTTTTT. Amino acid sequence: CASSPRLAGGNGELFF.

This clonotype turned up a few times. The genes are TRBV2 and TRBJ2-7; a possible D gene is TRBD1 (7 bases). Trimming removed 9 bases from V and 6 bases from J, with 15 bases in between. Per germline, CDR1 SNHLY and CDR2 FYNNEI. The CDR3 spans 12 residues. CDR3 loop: CARWRQGGEQYF. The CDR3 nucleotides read TGTGCCAGATGGAGACAGGGAGGCGAGCAGTACTTC. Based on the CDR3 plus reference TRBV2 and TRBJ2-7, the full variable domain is EPEVTQTPSHQVTQMGQEVILRCVPISNHLYFYWYRQILGQKVEFLVSFYNNEISEKSEIFDDQFSVERPDGSNFTLKIRSTKLEDSAMYFCARWRQGGEQYFGPGTRLTVT.

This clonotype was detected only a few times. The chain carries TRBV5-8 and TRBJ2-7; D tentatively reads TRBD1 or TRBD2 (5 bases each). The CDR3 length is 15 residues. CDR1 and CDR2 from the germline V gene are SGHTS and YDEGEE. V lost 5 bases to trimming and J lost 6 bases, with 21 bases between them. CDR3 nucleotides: TGTGCCAGCAGGTTTAACCGGGACCTGAAAACCGAGCAGTACTTC. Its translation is CASRFNRDLKTEQYF.

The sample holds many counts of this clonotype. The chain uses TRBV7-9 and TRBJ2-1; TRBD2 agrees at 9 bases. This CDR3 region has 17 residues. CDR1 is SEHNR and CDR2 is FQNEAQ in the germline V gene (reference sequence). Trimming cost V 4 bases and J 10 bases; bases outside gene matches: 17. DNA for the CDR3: TGTGCCAGCAGCTCCCTTCGAGACGAGCGGGGGGTTTTAGAGCAGTTCTTC. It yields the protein CASSSLRDERGVLEQFF.

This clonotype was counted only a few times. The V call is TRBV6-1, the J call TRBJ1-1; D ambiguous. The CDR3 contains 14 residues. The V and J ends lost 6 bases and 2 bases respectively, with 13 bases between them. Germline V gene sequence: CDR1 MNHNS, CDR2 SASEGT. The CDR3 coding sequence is TGTGCCAGCAGCGCTTCCGGAGGTAACACTGAAGCTTTCTTT. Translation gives CASSASGGNTEAFF.

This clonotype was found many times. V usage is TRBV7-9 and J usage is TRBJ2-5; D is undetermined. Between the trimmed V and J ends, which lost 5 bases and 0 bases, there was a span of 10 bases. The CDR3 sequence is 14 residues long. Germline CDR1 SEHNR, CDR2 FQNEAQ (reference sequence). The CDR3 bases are TGTGCCAGCAGCCCCAGCCTGAACCAAGAGACCCAGTACTTC. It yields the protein CASSPSLNQETQYF. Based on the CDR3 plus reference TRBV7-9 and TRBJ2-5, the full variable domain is DTGVSQNPRHKITKRGQNVTFRCDPISEHNRLYWYRQTLGQGPEFLTYFQNEAQLEKSRLLSDRFSAERPKGSFSTLEIQRTEQGDSAMYLCASSPSLNQETQYFGPGTRLLVL.

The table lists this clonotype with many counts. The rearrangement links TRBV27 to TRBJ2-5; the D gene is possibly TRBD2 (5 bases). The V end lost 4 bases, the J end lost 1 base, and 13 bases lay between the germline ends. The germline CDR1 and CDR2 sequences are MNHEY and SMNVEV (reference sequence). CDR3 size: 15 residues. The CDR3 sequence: CASSSGWPAQETQYF. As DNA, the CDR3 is TGTGCCAGCAGTTCGGGATGGCCAGCCCAAGAGACCCAGTACTTC.

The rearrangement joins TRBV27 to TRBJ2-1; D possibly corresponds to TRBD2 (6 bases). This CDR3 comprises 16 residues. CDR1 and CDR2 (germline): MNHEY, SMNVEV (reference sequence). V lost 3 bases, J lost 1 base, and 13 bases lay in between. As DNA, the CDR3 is TGTGCCAGCAGTTTGTCGGGAGAGGGGTCCTACAATGAGCAGTTCTTC. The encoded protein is CASSLSGEGSYNEQFF.

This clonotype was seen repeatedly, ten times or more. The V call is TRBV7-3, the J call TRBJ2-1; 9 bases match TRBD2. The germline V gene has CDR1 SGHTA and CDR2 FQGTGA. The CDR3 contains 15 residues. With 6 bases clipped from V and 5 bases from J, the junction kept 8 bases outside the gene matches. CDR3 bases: TGTGCCAGCAGGCCATACGCGGGGGGGGACAATGAGCAGTTCTTC. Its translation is CASRPYAGGDNEQFF.

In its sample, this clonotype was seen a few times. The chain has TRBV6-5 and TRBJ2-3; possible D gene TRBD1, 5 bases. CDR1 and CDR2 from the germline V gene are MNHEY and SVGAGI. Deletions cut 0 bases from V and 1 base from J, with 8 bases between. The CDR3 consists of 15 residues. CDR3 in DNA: TGTGCCAGCAGTTACTCTGGGGCAGGCACAGATACGCAGTATTTT. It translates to CASSYSGAGTDTQYF.